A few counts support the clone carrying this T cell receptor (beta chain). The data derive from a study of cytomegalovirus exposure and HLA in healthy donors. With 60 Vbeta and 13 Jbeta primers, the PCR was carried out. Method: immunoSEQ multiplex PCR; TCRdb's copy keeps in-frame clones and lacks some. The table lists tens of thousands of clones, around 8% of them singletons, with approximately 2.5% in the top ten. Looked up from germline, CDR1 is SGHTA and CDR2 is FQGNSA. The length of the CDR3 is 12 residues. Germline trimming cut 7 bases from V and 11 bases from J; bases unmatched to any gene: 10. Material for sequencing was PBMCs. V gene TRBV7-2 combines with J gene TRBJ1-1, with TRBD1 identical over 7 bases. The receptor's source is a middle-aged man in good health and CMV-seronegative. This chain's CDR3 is CASKNSQGSAFF. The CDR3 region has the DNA TGTGCCAGCAAAAATTCACAGGGGTCGGCTTTCTTT.